The 9 T cell receptor beta chains presented below share a single source sample, sequenced in a study of cytomegalovirus exposure and HLA in healthy donors. PCR involved 60 Vbeta and 13 Jbeta primers. Some clones are missing from TCRdb's copy, which holds only in-frame ones; the method was immunoSEQ multiplex PCR. In the table there are 100,000 to 150,000 clones, about four fifths of which are singletons. Specimen: PBMCs. The source of these receptors is a woman aged 40 to 55 in good health and CMV-seropositive.

The chain links TRBV7-2 to TRBJ2-3, with D unresolved. V was pared by 3 bases and J by 4 bases, with 8 bases between. The V gene's germline CDR1 is SGHTA and CDR2 FQGNSA. The CDR3 contains 13 residues. The CDR3 nucleotides are TGTGCCAGCAGCTTGTATCGGGCAGATACGCAGTATTTT. This codes for CASSLYRADTQYF.

Regarding this clone: The sample contains more than one DNA sequence encoding this CDR3. This chain connects TRBV27 to TRBJ2-6, with D tentatively TRBD1 (5 bases). The germline gives CDR1 MNHEY, CDR2 SMNVEV (reference sequence). With 3 bases removed from V and 2 bases from J, the gap between germline ends came to 5 bases. The CDR3 consists of 14 residues. Here the CDR3 DNA reads TGTGCCAGCAGTTTCAGGGCTGGGGCCAACGTCCTGACTTTC. Its protein is CASSFRAGANVLTF.

This sequence joins TRBV5-1 and TRBJ1-4; the D gene is possibly TRBD1 (5 bases). CDR1 SGHRS and CDR2 YFSETQ come from the germline V gene. The V end lost 0 bases, the J end lost 5 bases, and 20 bases lay between the germline ends. This CDR3 has 18 residues. CDR3 sequence (DNA): TGCGCCAGCAGCTTGGTGGGGGGACCGCCAATCTCGAATGAAAAACTGTTTTTT. This codes for CASSLVGGPPISNEKLFF.

This clone has more than one count but fewer than ten. The gene calls are TRBV7-9 and TRBJ1-5; tentatively, D is TRBD1 (6 bases). Trimming removed 7 bases at V and 7 bases at J, with 17 bases between. The length of the CDR3 is 14 residues. Germline lookup yields CDR1 SEHNR and CDR2 FQNEAQ (reference sequence). The CDR3 DNA reads as TGTGCCAGCACCGAGGGGGGGGGTGAACAGCCCCAGCATTTT. This translates into CASTEGGGEQPQHF.

This CDR3 is CASSLGQGFEQYF. In DNA form, the CDR3 reads TGCGCCAGCAGCTTGGGACAGGGGTTCGAGCAGTACTTC. The chain links TRBV5-1 to TRBJ2-7; 8 bases line up with TRBD1. Germline V gene data show CDR1 as SGHRS and CDR2 as YFSETQ. With V trimmed by 0 bases and J by 6 bases, 2 bases remained unmatched. This CDR3 has 13 amino acids.

The chain is built from TRBV19 and TRBJ2-3; TRBD2 aligns across 9 bases. Germline CDR1 and CDR2: LNHDA and SQIVND (reference sequence). J gave up 2 bases and V 4 bases, and 4 bases lay outside the gene matches. The CDR3 spans 15 residues. The CDR3 region is CASSTLAGNTDTQYF. The CDR3 region has the DNA TGTGCCAGTAGTACCCTAGCGGGAAACACAGATACGCAGTATTTT.

The V call is TRBV27, the J call TRBJ2-6, with D uncertain. The V gene lost 6 bases and the J gene lost 0 bases, with 6 bases spanning the gap. The CDR3 contains 14 residues. Germline V gene sequence: CDR1 MNHEY, CDR2 SMNVEV (reference sequence). The CDR3 spells CASSQVSGANVLTF. The CDR3 DNA reads as TGTGCCAGCAGCCAGGTCTCTGGGGCCAACGTCCTGACTTTC.

The chain recombines TRBV27 with TRBJ2-1, with D perhaps matching TRBD2 (5 bases). The germline V gene has CDR1 MNHEY and CDR2 SMNVEV (reference sequence). V was trimmed by 2 bases and J by 9 bases, leaving 11 bases between them. The length of the CDR3 is 13 residues. CDR3 protein: CASSLTREGEQFF. The CDR3 bases are TGTGCCAGCAGTTTAACCCGCGAGGGTGAGCAGTTCTTC.

The chain is built from TRBV28 and TRBJ1-3; D remains unclear. The CDR3 loop spans 13 amino acids. The V gene's germline CDR1 is MDHEN and CDR2 SYDVKM. Trimming pared 4 bases from V and 2 bases from J, leaving 6 bases between. The CDR3 sequence: CASSYSTGNTIYF. For the CDR3, the DNA is TGTGCCAGCAGTTACTCTACTGGAAACACCATATATTTT.